This T cell receptor beta chain was sequenced in a study of neurological immune-mediated disorders. Notes on the study in general: Whereas HTLV-1-associated myelopathy showed the most TCR clonal expansion, multiple sclerosis showed the least, with levels below those of healthy controls.

Note on this clonotype: As yet, its antigen is unknown.

TCRdb re-derived calls from the 5' RACE reads in MiXCR, one entry per CDR3 protein. The top ten clones hold roughly 2% of a sample with about 55,000 distinct CDR3 sequences, over 3.5% of them seen once. This receptor was identified in a woman in her thirties or forties with multiple sclerosis. Source material: CD4+ T cells from blood.

The CDR3 reads CASSPEDSGYTF. For the CDR3, the DNA is TGTGCCAGCTCACCAGAAGATAGTGGCTACACCTTC. The rearrangement uses TRBV18 and TRBJ1-2; D is ambiguous. This CDR3 has 12 amino acids. Germline lookup yields CDR1 KGHSH and CDR2 LQKENI. Trimming removed 2 bases from V and 7 bases from J, with 8 bases in between.